This TCR beta chain originates from a study of response to subunit inactivated influenza vaccine. The CDR3 length is 13 residues. Germline V lookup: CDR1 SGDLS, CDR2 YYNGEE. At least ten counts were recorded for this clonotype. Antigen: not known. One junction end disagrees with the germline gene, perhaps due to a read error. TCRdb redid the calling of the RT-PCR reads with MiXCR, one entry per CDR3 protein. The sample yields 500,000 to 600,000 distinct CDR3 sequences, 10% to 15% seen once. Study-wide results and limits: With each seasonal influenza vaccination, the authors suggested, few new T cells are recruited.

The rearrangement uses TRBV9 and TRBJ2-7, with a possible D match to TRBD2 (5 bases). The clonotype was recovered from a man between 50 and 59 years old who received an inactivated influenza vaccine. The input for sequencing was PBMCs from blood, taken about 40 days after vaccination. The CDR3 reads CASSRGGAYEQYF. The CDR3 nucleotides are TGCGCCAGCAGCCGTGGAGGAGCCTACGAGCAGTACTTC.